This note documents a single T cell receptor (beta chain) sequence. Its antigen is undetermined. Using the 5' RACE reads, TCRdb records one entry per CDR3 protein without DNA. Its clone listing holds 300,000 to 400,000 distinct CDR3 sequences. These data belong to a study of monozygotic twins with inflammatory bowel disease. Per germline, CDR1 LGHNA and CDR2 YSLEER. CDR3 length equals 17 residues. Overall study results and limits: Healthy co-twins had higher TCRbeta inverse Simpson diversity than their IBD twins.

The origin of this receptor is a human donor with ulcerative colitis or Crohn's disease, or a healthy co-twin of an affected twin (not recorded which). The sample consisted of blood. The rearrangement joins TRBV4-3 to TRBJ2-3; the D call from TCRdb, TRBD1, cannot be confirmed without DNA. The CDR3 sequence is CASSQDQDREVADTQYF.